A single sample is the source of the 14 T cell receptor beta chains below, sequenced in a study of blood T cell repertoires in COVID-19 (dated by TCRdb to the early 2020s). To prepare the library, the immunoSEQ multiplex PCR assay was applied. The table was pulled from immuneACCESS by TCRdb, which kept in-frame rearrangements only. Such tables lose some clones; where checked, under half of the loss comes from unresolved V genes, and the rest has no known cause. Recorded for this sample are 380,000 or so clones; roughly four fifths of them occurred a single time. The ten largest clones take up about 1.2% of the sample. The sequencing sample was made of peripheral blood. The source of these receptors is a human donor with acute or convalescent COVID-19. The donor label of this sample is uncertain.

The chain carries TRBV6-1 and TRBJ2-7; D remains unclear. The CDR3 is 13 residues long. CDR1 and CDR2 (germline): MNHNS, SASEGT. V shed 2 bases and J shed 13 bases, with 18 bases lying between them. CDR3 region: CASSESPKRSSYF. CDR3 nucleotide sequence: TGTGCCAGCAGTGAATCGCCTAAACGGAGCAGCTACTTC.

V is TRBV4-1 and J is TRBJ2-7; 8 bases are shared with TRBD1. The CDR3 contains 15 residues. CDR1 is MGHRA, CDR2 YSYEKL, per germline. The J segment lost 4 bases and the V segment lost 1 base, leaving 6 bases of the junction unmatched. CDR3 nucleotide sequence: TGCGCCAGCAGCCAAGTTAGGACAGGGCTTTACGAGCAGTACTTC. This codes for CASSQVRTGLYEQYF.

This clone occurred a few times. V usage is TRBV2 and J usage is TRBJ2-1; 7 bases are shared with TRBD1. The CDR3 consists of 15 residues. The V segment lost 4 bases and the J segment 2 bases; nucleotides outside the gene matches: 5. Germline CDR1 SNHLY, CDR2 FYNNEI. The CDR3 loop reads CASSGQGGPYNEQFF. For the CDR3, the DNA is TGTGCCAGCAGTGGACAGGGTGGCCCCTACAATGAGCAGTTCTTC.

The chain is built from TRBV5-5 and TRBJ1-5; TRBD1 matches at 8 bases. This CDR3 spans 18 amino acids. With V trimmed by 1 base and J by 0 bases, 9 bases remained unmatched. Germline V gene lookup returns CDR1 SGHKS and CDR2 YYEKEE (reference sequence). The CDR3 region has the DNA TGTGCCAGCAGCTTGTTTTTAGGACAGGGAAATAGCAATCAGCCCCAGCATTTT. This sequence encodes CASSLFLGQGNSNQPQHF.

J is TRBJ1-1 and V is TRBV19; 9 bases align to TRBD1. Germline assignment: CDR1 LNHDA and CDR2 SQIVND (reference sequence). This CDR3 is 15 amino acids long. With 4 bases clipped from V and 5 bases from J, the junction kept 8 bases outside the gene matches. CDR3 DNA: TGTGCCAGTAGTACCCTACAGGGGGCGCTTACTGAAGCTTTCTTT. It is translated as CASSTLQGALTEAFF.

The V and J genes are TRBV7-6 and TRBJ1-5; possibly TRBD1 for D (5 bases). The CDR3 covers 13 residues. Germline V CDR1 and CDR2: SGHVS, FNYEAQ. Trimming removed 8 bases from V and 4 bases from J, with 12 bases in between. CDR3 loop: CASGKTENQPQHF. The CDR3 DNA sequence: TGTGCCAGCGGCAAGACAGAAAATCAGCCCCAGCATTTT.

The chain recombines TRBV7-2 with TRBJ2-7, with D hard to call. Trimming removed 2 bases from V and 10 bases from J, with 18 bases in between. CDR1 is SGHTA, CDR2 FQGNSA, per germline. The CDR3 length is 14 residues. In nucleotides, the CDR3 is TGTGCCAGCAGCTTACCCGTAGCAGCGCCTTACCAGTACTTC. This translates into CASSLPVAAPYQYF.

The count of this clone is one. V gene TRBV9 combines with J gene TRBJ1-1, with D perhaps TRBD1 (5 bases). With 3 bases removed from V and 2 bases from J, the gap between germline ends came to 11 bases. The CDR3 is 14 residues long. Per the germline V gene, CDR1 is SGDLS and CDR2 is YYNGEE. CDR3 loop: CASSARQLNTEAFF. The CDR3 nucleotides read TGTGCCAGCAGCGCCAGACAGTTAAACACTGAAGCTTTCTTT.

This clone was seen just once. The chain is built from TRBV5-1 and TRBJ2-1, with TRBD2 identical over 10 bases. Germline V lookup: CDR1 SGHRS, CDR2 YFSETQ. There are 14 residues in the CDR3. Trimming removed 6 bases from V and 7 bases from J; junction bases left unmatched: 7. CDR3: CASNLAGAGNEQFF. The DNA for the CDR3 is TGCGCCAGCAATCTAGCGGGGGCGGGGAATGAGCAGTTCTTC.

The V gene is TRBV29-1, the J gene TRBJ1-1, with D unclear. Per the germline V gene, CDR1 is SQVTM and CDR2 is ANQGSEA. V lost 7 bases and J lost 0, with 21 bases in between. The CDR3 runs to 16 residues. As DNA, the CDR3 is TGCAGCGGGTGGCGAAGGAGTGGCCCGGTGAACACTGAAGCTTTCTTT. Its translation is CSGWRRSGPVNTEAFF.

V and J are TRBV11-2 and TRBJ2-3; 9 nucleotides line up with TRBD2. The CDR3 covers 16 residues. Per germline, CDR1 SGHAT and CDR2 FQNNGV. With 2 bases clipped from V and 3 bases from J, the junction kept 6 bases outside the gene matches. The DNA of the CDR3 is TGTGCCAGCAGCTTAACGCGGGAGGGCCGAACAGATACGCAGTATTTT. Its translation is CASSLTREGRTDTQYF.

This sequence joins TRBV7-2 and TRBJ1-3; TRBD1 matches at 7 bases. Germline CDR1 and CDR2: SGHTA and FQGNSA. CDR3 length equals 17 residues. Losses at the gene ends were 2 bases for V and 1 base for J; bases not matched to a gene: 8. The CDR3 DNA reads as TGTGCCAGCAGCTTAAGTGGCAGGGGGTTATCTGGAAACACCATATATTTT. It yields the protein CASSLSGRGLSGNTIYF.

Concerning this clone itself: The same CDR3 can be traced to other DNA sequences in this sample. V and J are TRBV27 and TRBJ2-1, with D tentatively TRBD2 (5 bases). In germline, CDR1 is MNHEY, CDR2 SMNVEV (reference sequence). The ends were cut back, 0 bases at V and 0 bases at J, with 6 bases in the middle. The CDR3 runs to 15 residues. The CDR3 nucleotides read TGTGCCAGCAGTTTATCGGGGAGCTCCTACAATGAGCAGTTCTTC. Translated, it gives CASSLSGSSYNEQFF.

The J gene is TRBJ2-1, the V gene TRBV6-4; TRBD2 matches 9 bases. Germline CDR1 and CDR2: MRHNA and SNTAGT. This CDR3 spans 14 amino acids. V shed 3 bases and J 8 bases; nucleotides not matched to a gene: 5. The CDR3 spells CASSEASGVDEQFF. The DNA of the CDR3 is TGTGCCAGCAGTGAAGCTAGCGGGGTCGATGAGCAGTTCTTC.